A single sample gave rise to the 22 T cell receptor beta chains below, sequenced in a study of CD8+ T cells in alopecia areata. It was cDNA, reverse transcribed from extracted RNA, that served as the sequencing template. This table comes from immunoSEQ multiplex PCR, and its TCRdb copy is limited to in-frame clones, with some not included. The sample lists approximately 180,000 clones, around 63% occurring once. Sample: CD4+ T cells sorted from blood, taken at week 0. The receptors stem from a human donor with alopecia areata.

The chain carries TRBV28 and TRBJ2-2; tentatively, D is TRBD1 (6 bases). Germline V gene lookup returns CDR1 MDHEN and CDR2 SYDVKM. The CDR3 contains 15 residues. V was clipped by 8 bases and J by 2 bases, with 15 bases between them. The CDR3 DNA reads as TGTGCCAGCTTGAGGGGGACAAGCAACACCGGGGAGCTGTTTTTT. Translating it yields CASLRGTSNTGELFF.

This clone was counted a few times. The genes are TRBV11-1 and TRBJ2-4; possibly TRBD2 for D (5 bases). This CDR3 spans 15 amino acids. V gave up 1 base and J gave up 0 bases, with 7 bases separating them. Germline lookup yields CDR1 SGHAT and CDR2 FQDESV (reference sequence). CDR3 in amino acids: CASSLGGLAKNIQYF. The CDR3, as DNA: TGTGCCAGCAGCTTAGGCGGACTAGCCAAAAACATTCAGTACTTC. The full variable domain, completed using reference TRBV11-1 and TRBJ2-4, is EAEVAQSPRYKITEKSQAVAFWCDPISGHATLYWYRQILGQGPELLVQFQDESVVDDSQLPKDRFSAERLKGVDSTLKIQPAELGDSAMYLCASSLGGLAKNIQYFGAGTRLSVL.

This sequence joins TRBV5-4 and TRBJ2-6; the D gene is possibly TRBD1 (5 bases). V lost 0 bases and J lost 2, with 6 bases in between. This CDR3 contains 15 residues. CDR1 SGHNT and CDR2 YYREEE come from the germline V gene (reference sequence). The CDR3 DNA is TGTGCCAGCAGCTTGGGCAGGGCTGGGGCCAACGTCCTGACTTTC. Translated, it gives CASSLGRAGANVLTF.

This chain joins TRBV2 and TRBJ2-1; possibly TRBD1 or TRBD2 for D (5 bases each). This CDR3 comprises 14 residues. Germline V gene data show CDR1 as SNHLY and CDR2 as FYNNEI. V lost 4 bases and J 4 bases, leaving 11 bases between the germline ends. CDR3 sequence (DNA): TGTGCCAGCAGTGGGGGGACGCGTTACAATGAGCAGTTCTTC. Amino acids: CASSGGTRYNEQFF.

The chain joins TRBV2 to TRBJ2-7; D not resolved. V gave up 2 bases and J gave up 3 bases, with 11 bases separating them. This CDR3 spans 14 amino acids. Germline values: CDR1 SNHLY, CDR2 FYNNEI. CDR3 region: CASSEQTMNYEQYF. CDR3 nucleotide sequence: TGTGCCAGCAGTGAACAGACAATGAACTACGAGCAGTACTTC.

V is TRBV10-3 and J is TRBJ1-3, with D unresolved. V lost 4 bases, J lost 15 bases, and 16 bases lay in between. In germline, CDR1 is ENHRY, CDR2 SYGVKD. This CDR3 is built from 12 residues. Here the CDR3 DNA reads TGTGCCATCAGTGGAAACAGCAACCAAGCATATTTT. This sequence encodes CAISGNSNQAYF.

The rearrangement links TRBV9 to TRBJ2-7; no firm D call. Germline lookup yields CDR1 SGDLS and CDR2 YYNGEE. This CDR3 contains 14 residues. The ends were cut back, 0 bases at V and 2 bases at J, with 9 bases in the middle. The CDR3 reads CASSVDGRPYEQYF. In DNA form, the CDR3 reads TGTGCCAGCAGCGTAGATGGCCGACCCTACGAGCAGTACTTC.

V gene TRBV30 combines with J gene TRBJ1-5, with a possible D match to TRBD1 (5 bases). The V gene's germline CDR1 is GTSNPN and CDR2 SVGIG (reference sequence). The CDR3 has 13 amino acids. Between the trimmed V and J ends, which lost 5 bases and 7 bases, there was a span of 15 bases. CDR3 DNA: TGTGCCTGGCAAGCAGGGTCGACCCAGCCCCAGCATTTT. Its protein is CAWQAGSTQPQHF.

The CDR3 DNA is TGCAGCGCTAAATATTCAGGGTACAATGAGCAGTTCTTC. As protein: CSAKYSGYNEQFF. J is TRBJ2-1 and V is TRBV29-1, with D maybe TRBD1 (5 bases). Germline V gene data show CDR1 as SQVTM and CDR2 as ANQGSEA. Trimming removed 7 bases at V and 4 bases at J, with 14 bases between. The CDR3 runs 13 residues.

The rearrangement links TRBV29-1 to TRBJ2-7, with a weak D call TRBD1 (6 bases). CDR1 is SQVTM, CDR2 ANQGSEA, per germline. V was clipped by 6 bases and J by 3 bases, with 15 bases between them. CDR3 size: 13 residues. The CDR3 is CSVIQGGIYEQYF. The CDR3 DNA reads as TGCAGCGTCATTCAAGGGGGAATCTACGAGCAGTACTTC.

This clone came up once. The CDR3 DNA reads TGCGCCAGCAGCCAAGATCCGGGGGCAGGGGAGTCACCCCTCCACTTT. It encodes CASSQDPGAGESPLHF. This sequence joins TRBV4-3 and TRBJ1-6, with a weak D call TRBD1 (6 bases). The V and J ends lost 0 bases and 10 bases respectively, with 16 bases between them. Germline V gene lookup returns CDR1 LGHNA and CDR2 YSLEER. The CDR3 loop spans 16 amino acids.

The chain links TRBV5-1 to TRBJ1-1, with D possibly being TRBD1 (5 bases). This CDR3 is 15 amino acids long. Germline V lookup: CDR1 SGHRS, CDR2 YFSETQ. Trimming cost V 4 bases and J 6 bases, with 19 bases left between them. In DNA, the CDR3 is TGCGCCAGCAGCCCTGGAGGGGTTTCTGGCTCTGAAGCTTTCTTT. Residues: CASSPGGVSGSEAFF.

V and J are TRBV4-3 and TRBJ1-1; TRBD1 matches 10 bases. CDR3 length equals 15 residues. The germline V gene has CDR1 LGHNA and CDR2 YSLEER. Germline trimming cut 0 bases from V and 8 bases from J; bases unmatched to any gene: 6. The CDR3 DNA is TGCGCCAGCAGCCAAGATCTCAGGGGACAGGGGGAAGCTTTCTTT. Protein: CASSQDLRGQGEAFF.

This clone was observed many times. The DNA for the CDR3 is TGTGCCAGCAGCCCCGGAAAGGAAAAACTGTTTTTT. It codes for CASSPGKEKLFF. The gene calls are TRBV27 and TRBJ1-4; D remains ambiguous. Germline values: CDR1 MNHEY, CDR2 SMNVEV (reference sequence). The CDR3 length is 12 residues. With 6 bases removed from V and 8 bases from J, the gap between germline ends came to 10 bases.

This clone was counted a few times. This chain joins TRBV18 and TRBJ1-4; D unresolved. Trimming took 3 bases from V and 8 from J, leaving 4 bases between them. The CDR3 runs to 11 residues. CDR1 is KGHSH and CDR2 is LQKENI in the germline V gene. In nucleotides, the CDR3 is TGTGCCAGCTCACCGAAGGAAAAACTGTTTTTT. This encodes CASSPKEKLFF.

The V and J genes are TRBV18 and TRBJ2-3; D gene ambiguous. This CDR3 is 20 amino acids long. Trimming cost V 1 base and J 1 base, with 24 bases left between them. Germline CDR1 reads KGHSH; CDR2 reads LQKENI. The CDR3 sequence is CASSPRLPSGPRLGTDTQYF. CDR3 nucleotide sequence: TGTGCCAGCTCACCACGGCTGCCGTCAGGACCTCGCCTTGGCACAGATACGCAGTATTTT. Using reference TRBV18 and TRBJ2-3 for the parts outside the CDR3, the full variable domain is NAGVMQNPRHLVRRRGQEARLRCSPMKGHSHVYWYRQLPEEGLKFMVYLQKENIIDESGMPKERFSAEFPKEGPSILRIQQVVRGDSAAYFCASSPRLPSGPRLGTDTQYFGPGTRLTVL.

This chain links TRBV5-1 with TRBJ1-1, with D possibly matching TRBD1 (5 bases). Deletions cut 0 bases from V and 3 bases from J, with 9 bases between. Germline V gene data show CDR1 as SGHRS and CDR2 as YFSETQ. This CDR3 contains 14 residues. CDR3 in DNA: TGCGCCAGCAGCTTGGTGTCCAGGGACACTGAAGCTTTCTTT. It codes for CASSLVSRDTEAFF.

CDR3 sequence: CASSAIGSRSPLHF. In nucleotides, the CDR3 is TGTGCCAGCAGTGCAATAGGGTCGAGATCACCCCTCCACTTT. V usage is TRBV25-1 and J usage is TRBJ1-6, with unresolved D. Trimming left V 4 bases short and J 10 bases short, with 14 bases between. Germline V gene sequence: CDR1 MGHDK, CDR2 SYGVNS. The CDR3 runs to 14 residues.

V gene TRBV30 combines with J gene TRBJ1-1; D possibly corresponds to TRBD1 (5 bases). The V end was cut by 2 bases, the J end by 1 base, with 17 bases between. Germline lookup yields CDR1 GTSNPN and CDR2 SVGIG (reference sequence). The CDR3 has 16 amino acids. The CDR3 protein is CAWSKPPDSRNTEAFF. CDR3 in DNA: TGTGCCTGGAGTAAACCCCCAGACAGTCGGAACACTGAAGCTTTCTTT.

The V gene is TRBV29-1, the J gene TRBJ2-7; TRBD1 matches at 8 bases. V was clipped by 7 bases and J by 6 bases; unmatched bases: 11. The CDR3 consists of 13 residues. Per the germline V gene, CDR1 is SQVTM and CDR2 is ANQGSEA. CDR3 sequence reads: CSAPDRVGGEQYF. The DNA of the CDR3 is TGCAGCGCTCCGGACAGGGTGGGCGGCGAGCAGTACTTC.

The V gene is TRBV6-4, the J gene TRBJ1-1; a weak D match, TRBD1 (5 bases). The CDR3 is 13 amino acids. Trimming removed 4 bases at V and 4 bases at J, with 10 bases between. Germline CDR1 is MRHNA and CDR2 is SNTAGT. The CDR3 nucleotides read TGTGCCAGCAGTGGGGGGAGAGGCACTGAAGCTTTCTTT. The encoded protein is CASSGGRGTEAFF.

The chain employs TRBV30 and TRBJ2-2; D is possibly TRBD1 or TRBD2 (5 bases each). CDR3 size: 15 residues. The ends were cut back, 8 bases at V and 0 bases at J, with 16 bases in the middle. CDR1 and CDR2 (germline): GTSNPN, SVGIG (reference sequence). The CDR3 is CARSRGRANTGELFF. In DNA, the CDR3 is TGTGCCCGCTCCCGGGGCAGAGCGAACACCGGGGAGCTGTTTTTT.